The 30 T cell receptor beta chains listed next were all sequenced from one sample in a study of blood T cell repertoires in COVID-19. Sequenced by immunoSEQ multiplex PCR; TCRdb stores in-frame clones only, minus some. Here the sample spans under 200,000 clones, around 85% being singletons. The sample consisted of peripheral blood. The origin of the receptors is an elderly woman with COVID-19, enrolled during active disease.

J is TRBJ1-3 and V is TRBV3-1 (or the pseudogene TRBV3-2); TRBD1 aligns across 7 bases. The V and J ends lost 9 bases and 2 bases, in that order; junction bases with no gene match: 10. Germline V lookup: CDR1 LGHDT, CDR2 YNNKEL (reference sequence). This CDR3 is 15 amino acids long. The CDR3 bases are TGTGCCAGTGGAAATACAGGGGTGGCTGGAAACACCATATATTTT. Its translation: CASGNTGVAGNTIYF.

This chain uses TRBV7-2 with TRBJ1-4; a possible D gene is TRBD1 (5 bases). V lost 1 base, J lost 4 bases, and 10 bases lay in between. The length of the CDR3 is 15 residues. The V gene's germline CDR1 is SGHTA and CDR2 FQGNSA. The CDR3 loop reads CASSLGQRFNEKLFF. DNA of the CDR3: TGTGCCAGCAGCTTAGGACAGCGATTTAATGAAAAACTGTTTTTT.

This chain links TRBV9 with TRBJ1-2; 8 nucleotides line up with TRBD1. V trimming: 3 bases; J trimming: 4 bases; junction bases outside the gene matches: 14. This CDR3 has 17 amino acids. The germline gives CDR1 SGDLS, CDR2 YYNGEE. In DNA, the CDR3 is TGTGCCAGCAGCGACGGAACACAGGGGGGCTACCTCTATGGCTACACCTTC. It yields the protein CASSDGTQGGYLYGYTF. Variable domain in full (rest from reference TRBV9 and TRBJ1-2): DSGVTQTPKHLITATGQRVTLRCSPRSGDLSVYWYQQSLDQGLQFLIQYYNGEERAKGNILERFSAQQFPDLHSELNLSSLELGDSALYFCASSDGTQGGYLYGYTFGSGTRLTVV.

The gene calls are TRBV9 and TRBJ2-1, with 11 bases matching TRBD2. The CDR3 consists of 15 residues. V lost 4 bases to trimming and J lost 6 bases; unmatched junction nucleotides: 6. CDR1 and CDR2 (germline): SGDLS, YYNGEE. CDR3: CASSTIAGGPNEQFF. The DNA of the CDR3 is TGTGCCAGCAGCACTATAGCGGGGGGGCCCAATGAGCAGTTCTTC.

Written as DNA, the CDR3 is TGTGCCAGCAGTGAAGCGCGAGGGAGGGGTGAAGCTTTCTTT. Translation gives CASSEARGRGEAFF. The chain couples TRBV6-1 to TRBJ1-1, with D perhaps TRBD1 (5 bases). The V gene lost 0 bases and the J gene lost 7 bases, with 12 bases spanning the gap. CDR1 and CDR2 (germline): MNHNS, SASEGT. This CDR3 comprises 14 residues.

The chain joins TRBV23-1 to TRBJ2-3; D might be TRBD2 (7 bases). TRBV23-1 is an ORF; its function is uncertain. This CDR3 comprises 20 residues. Trimming removed 0 bases from V and 6 bases from J, with 28 bases in between. Here the CDR3 reads CASSQSRLELAEGGGDTQYF. For the CDR3, the DNA is TGCGCCAGCAGTCAATCCAGATTGGAGCTAGCGGAGGGGGGCGGGGATACGCAGTATTTT.

The chain carries TRBV19 and TRBJ2-5; D might be TRBD1 (5 bases). This CDR3 has 13 amino acids. Trimming removed 6 bases at V and 5 bases at J, with 13 bases between. Germline values: CDR1 LNHDA, CDR2 SQIVND (reference sequence). The CDR3 is CASSAGMWETQYF. The CDR3 bases are TGTGCCAGTAGCGCAGGGATGTGGGAGACCCAGTACTTC. Filled out from reference TRBV19 and TRBJ2-5, the complete variable domain reads DGGITQSPKYLFRKEGQNVTLSCEQNLNHDAMYWYRQDPGQGLRLIYYSQIVNDFQKGDIAEGYSVSREKKESFPLTVTSAQKNPTAFYLCASSAGMWETQYFGPGTRLLVL.

This clone was recorded a few times. This chain links TRBV7-2 with TRBJ2-7, with D perhaps TRBD2 (7 bases). With 8 bases removed from V and 3 bases from J, the gap between germline ends came to 14 bases. CDR1 SGHTA and CDR2 FQGNSA come from the germline V gene. The CDR3 is made up of 13 amino acids. CDR3 residues: CASSKRDNYEQYF. CDR3 DNA: TGTGCCAGCTCTAAGCGGGACAACTACGAGCAGTACTTC. Full variable domain (missing parts from reference TRBV7-2 and TRBJ2-7): GAGVSQSPSNKVTEKGKDVELRCDPISGHTALYWYRQSLGQGLEFLIYFQGNSAPDKSGLPSDRFSAERTGGSVSTLTIQRTQQEDSAVYLCASSKRDNYEQYFGPGTRLTVT.

The chain combines TRBV6-6 with TRBJ1-2; maybe TRBD1 (5 bases). The CDR3 runs to 13 residues. The germline gives CDR1 MNHNY, CDR2 SVGAGI (reference sequence). Trimming removed 7 bases from V and 10 bases from J, with 19 bases in between. This CDR3 is CASTFQGIADYTF. The CDR3 DNA reads TGTGCCAGCACCTTCCAGGGCATTGCCGACTACACCTTC.

This chain links TRBV7-3 with TRBJ2-7; 8 positions agree with TRBD2. The junction had 10 bases not matched to a gene; V was cut back by 5 bases and J by 7 bases. The CDR3 runs 14 residues. The germline V gene encodes CDR1 SGHTA and CDR2 FQGTGA. CDR3 in DNA: TGTGCCAGCAGCCCCGGGGGGGGTCAGGCAGAGCAGTACTTC. Its translation: CASSPGGGQAEQYF.

This chain uses TRBV10-2 with TRBJ1-2; 7 bases are a match to TRBD1. Trimming removed 2 bases from V and 5 bases from J; junction bases left unmatched: 8. The CDR3 has 15 residues. The V gene's germline CDR1 is WSHSY and CDR2 SAAADI. As DNA, the CDR3 is TGCGCCAGCAGTGAGGGAGGGGGCTTCCCATATGGCTACACCTTC. Encoded protein: CASSEGGGFPYGYTF.

The rearrangement joins TRBV7-2 to TRBJ1-2; D ambiguous. V was cut by 5 bases and J by 0 bases, with 10 bases left in between. Germline values: CDR1 SGHTA, CDR2 FQGNSA. This CDR3 spans 14 amino acids. As DNA, the CDR3 is TGTGCCAGCAGCCCCTTTGTAGCTAACTATGGCTACACCTTC. Its translation: CASSPFVANYGYTF.

The rearrangement uses TRBV18 and TRBJ1-2, with a possible D match to TRBD1 (5 bases). Germline lookup yields CDR1 KGHSH and CDR2 LQKENI. Trimming pared 0 bases from V and 4 bases from J, leaving 9 bases between. CDR3 length: 14 amino acids. The CDR3 loop reads CASSPPGGGYGYTF. The CDR3 nucleotides read TGTGCCAGCTCACCACCGGGGGGGGGCTATGGCTACACCTTC.

The rearrangement joins TRBV2 to TRBJ1-2, with TRBD1 matching over 10 bases. CDR3 length: 17 amino acids. CDR1 and CDR2 from the germline V gene are SNHLY and FYNNEI. With V trimmed by 3 bases and J by 5 bases, 12 bases remained unmatched. For the CDR3, the DNA is TGTGCCAGCAGTGATAAGGGACAGGGGAAGGTTTTGTATGGCTACACCTTC. Translating gives CASSDKGQGKVLYGYTF.

This clone was seen only once. The rearrangement uses TRBV4-1 and TRBJ1-1; D may be TRBD1 (6 bases). The CDR3 consists of 16 residues. Germline V gene sequence: CDR1 MGHRA, CDR2 YSYEKL. Trimming removed 4 bases at V and 1 base at J, with 16 bases between. CDR3 bases: TGCGCCAGCAGCCCGGGCCTGCGGACAGCGAACACTGAAGCTTTCTTT. Translated, it gives CASSPGLRTANTEAFF.

The V and J genes are TRBV6-5 and TRBJ1-2, with D uncertain. Germline lookup yields CDR1 MNHEY and CDR2 SVGAGI. The CDR3 has 14 residues. Trimming removed 4 bases at V and 4 bases at J, with 13 bases between. This chain's CDR3 is CASSSWTGVYGYTF. As DNA, the CDR3 is TGTGCCAGCAGTTCATGGACGGGAGTCTATGGCTACACCTTC.

The chain recombines TRBV27 with TRBJ1-2; TRBD1 agrees at 7 bases. Germline CDR1 and CDR2: MNHEY and SMNVEV (reference sequence). V was pared by 6 bases and J by 2 bases, with 3 bases of the junction left unmatched. There are 13 residues in the CDR3. The DNA of the CDR3 is TGTGCCAGCAGCCGGGACAGAAACTATGGCTACACCTTC. This encodes CASSRDRNYGYTF.

The rearrangement uses TRBV3-1 (or the pseudogene TRBV3-2) and TRBJ2-1; weak D call: TRBD2 (5 bases). This CDR3 has 12 amino acids. V lost 0 bases, J lost 15 bases, and 12 bases lay in between. Germline CDR1 is LGHDT and CDR2 is YNNKEL (reference sequence). Here the CDR3 DNA reads TGTGCCAGCAGCCAAGAGAGGCTAGCTCTGTTCTTC. Its translation: CASSQERLALFF.

The rearrangement joins TRBV5-5 to TRBJ1-5, with TRBD1 matching 9 bases. The CDR3 spans 14 residues. The germline CDR1 and CDR2 sequences are SGHKS and YYEKEE (reference sequence). Germline trimming cut 3 bases from V and 7 bases from J; bases unmatched to any gene: 5. CDR3 sequence: CASSWGQGQQPQHF. The CDR3 DNA is TGTGCCAGCAGCTGGGGACAGGGTCAACAGCCCCAGCATTTT.

The genes are TRBV5-1 and TRBJ1-4; the match to TRBD1 covers 7 bases. The V gene's germline CDR1 is SGHRS and CDR2 YFSETQ. Trimming took 4 bases from V and 4 from J; bases not matched to a gene: 7. CDR3 length: 15 residues. CDR3 DNA sequence: TGCGCCAGCAGCCTCGGACAGGTCGATAATGAAAAACTGTTTTTT. Amino acids: CASSLGQVDNEKLFF.

This chain joins TRBV3-1 (or the pseudogene TRBV3-2) and TRBJ2-3; possibly TRBD2 for D (6 bases). The CDR3 contains 16 residues. Germline loops: CDR1 LGHDT, CDR2 YNNKEL (reference sequence). Deletions cut 7 bases from V and 1 base from J, with 18 bases between. CDR3 in DNA: TGTGCCAGCACGCAGCGGGCCGGGTTTCGCACAGATACGCAGTATTTT. Amino acids: CASTQRAGFRTDTQYF.

The chain carries TRBV19 and TRBJ2-5; TRBD1 might be the D (6 bases). The CDR3 is 14 residues long. CDR1 and CDR2 from the germline V gene are LNHDA and SQIVND (reference sequence). V was pared by 6 bases and J by 1 base, with 12 bases between. CDR3 DNA: TGTGCCAGTAGGTCGAGACAGGCCCAAGAGACCCAGTACTTC. This gives the protein CASRSRQAQETQYF.

This clone came up a few times. The chain is built from TRBV6-6 and TRBJ1-5; 9 bases are a match to TRBD1. Germline CDR1 and CDR2: MNHNY and SVGAGI (reference sequence). This CDR3 is 15 amino acids long. V trimming: 1 base; J trimming: 7 bases; junction bases outside the gene matches: 5. CDR3 in amino acids: CASSYFTGGRQPQHF. The CDR3, as DNA: TGTGCCAGCAGTTACTTTACAGGGGGCAGGCAGCCCCAGCATTTT.

The chain has TRBV2 and TRBJ2-5; TRBD2 might be the D (5 bases). V lost 6 bases and J lost 8, with 19 bases in between. This CDR3 has 14 amino acids. Germline V lookup: CDR1 SNHLY, CDR2 FYNNEI. This CDR3 is CASRSDGGSGTQYF. The CDR3 DNA follows: TGTGCCAGCAGATCCGACGGAGGTAGTGGAACCCAGTACTTC.

V gene TRBV6-1 combines with J gene TRBJ1-1, with 9 bases lining up with TRBD1. Germline V lookup: CDR1 MNHNS, CDR2 SASEGT. V was clipped by 3 bases and J by 4 bases; unmatched bases: 9. There are 16 residues in the CDR3. For the CDR3, the DNA is TGTGCCAGCAGTGATCCGGGACAGGGAGGGAGCACTGAAGCTTTCTTT. Protein: CASSDPGQGGSTEAFF.

This chain joins TRBV19 and TRBJ2-2, with TRBD2 matching 11 bases. The V gene end was trimmed by 7 bases and the J gene end by 8 bases; junction bases not matched to a gene: 12. The germline CDR1 and CDR2 sequences are LNHDA and SQIVND (reference sequence). The CDR3 runs to 16 residues. CDR3 in DNA: TGTGCCAGTACCTCCACTAGCGGGGGTCTCGAGGGGGAGCTGTTTTTT. This codes for CASTSTSGGLEGELFF.

The V and J genes are TRBV5-1 and TRBJ2-7; TRBD2 might be the D (6 bases). There are 15 residues in the CDR3. V lost 2 bases to trimming and J lost 5 bases, with 17 bases between them. Germline V gene sequence: CDR1 SGHRS, CDR2 YFSETQ. Here the CDR3 DNA reads TGCGCCAGCAGCTTAGGCGGGATAGAAAACCACGAGCAGTACTTC. This translates into CASSLGGIENHEQYF. The full variable domain, with the rest looked up from reference TRBV5-1 and TRBJ2-7, is KAGVTQTPRYLIKTRGQQVTLSCSPISGHRSVSWYQQTPGQGLQFLFEYFSETQRNKGNFPGRFSGRQFSNSRSEMNVSTLELGDSALYLCASSLGGIENHEQYFGPGTRLTVT.

CDR3 protein: CASSLAGTAWEKLFF. The CDR3 bases are TGTGCCAGCAGCTTGGCCGGGACAGCATGGGAAAAACTGTTTTTT. V usage is TRBV5-8 and J usage is TRBJ1-4; 7 nucleotides align to TRBD1. Germline lookup yields CDR1 SGHTS and CDR2 YDEGEE. J lost 8 bases, V lost 0 bases, and 7 bases had no gene match. The CDR3 length is 15 residues.

This clone turned up a few times. This sequence joins TRBV5-1 and TRBJ2-3, with a tentative D call TRBD2 (6 bases). Germline V lookup: CDR1 SGHRS, CDR2 YFSETQ. V lost 3 bases and J 2 bases, leaving 13 bases between the germline ends. This CDR3 has 15 amino acids. The CDR3 sequence: CASSYRDFLTDTQYF. In nucleotides, the CDR3 is TGCGCCAGCAGCTACCGGGACTTCCTCACAGATACGCAGTATTTT.

This clone was seen a single time. The genes are TRBV19 and TRBJ1-1, with D maybe TRBD1 (6 bases). The CDR3 has 15 residues. V lost 4 bases, J lost 0 bases, and 12 bases lay in between. Germline-derived CDR1 and CDR2 are LNHDA and SQIVND (reference sequence). The CDR3 sequence: CASSTSGVMNTEAFF. CDR3 nucleotide sequence: TGTGCCAGTAGTACATCAGGGGTGATGAACACTGAAGCTTTCTTT.